Presented here are 9 T cell receptor beta chains from one specimen sequenced in a study of OX40 agonist ivuxolimab in advanced cancers. Sequenced by immunoSEQ multiplex PCR; TCRdb stores in-frame clones only, minus some. The sample holds tens of thousands of clones, 70% to 90% seen once. This sample comprised CD4+ or CD8+ T cells sorted from blood, obtained in a trial of the OX40 agonist ivuxolimab. Receptors were obtained from an adult with an advanced solid tumor such as melanoma, head and neck, liver or kidney cancer.

The CDR3 loop reads CASSESKGSSPLHF. The DNA for the CDR3 is TGCGCCAGCAGTGAGTCGAAGGGTAGTTCACCCCTCCACTTT. The rearrangement uses TRBV10-2 and TRBJ1-6; D unresolved. Germline lookup yields CDR1 WSHSY and CDR2 SAAADI. The CDR3 sequence is 14 residues long. Trimming took 0 bases from V and 9 from J, leaving 9 bases between them.

The rearrangement uses TRBV5-5 and TRBJ1-5, with D maybe TRBD1 (6 bases). The CDR3 runs 15 residues. Germline CDR1 reads SGHKS; CDR2 reads YYEKEE (reference sequence). V was clipped by 2 bases and J by 0 bases, with 9 bases between them. Here the CDR3 DNA reads TGTGCCAGCAGCTTAGGGGGGTATAGCAATCAGCCCCAGCATTTT. Its translation: CASSLGGYSNQPQHF.

In DNA form, the CDR3 reads TGTGCCTGGAGTATGCGGCCTTCGGAGACCCAGTACTTC. Residues: CAWSMRPSETQYF. This rearrangement joins TRBV30 to TRBJ2-5, with D uncertain. This CDR3 comprises 13 residues. CDR1 is GTSNPN and CDR2 is SVGIG in the germline V gene (reference sequence). Trimming removed 2 bases at V and 5 bases at J, with 12 bases between.

This chain links TRBV25-1 with TRBJ2-5; D gene uncertain. The CDR3 runs to 14 residues. Trimming cost V 2 bases and J 4 bases, with 11 bases left between them. CDR1 and CDR2 from the germline V gene are MGHDK and SYGVNS. The CDR3 here is CASSELKGLETQYF. The CDR3 nucleotides are TGTGCCAGCAGTGAACTAAAAGGGCTAGAGACCCAGTACTTC.

The gene calls are TRBV28 and TRBJ1-1, with TRBD1 identical over 8 bases. V trimming: 8 bases; J trimming: 4 bases; junction bases outside the gene matches: 6. Germline values: CDR1 MDHEN, CDR2 SYDVKM. CDR3 length: 13 residues. The CDR3 region has the DNA TGTGCCAGCCAGGGGGCTACGAGCACTGAAGCTTTCTTT. It specifies CASQGATSTEAFF.

The chain joins TRBV15 to TRBJ1-2, with D possibly matching TRBD1 (6 bases). The CDR3 spans 14 residues. The germline V gene has CDR1 LNHNV and CDR2 YYDKDF (reference sequence). V shed 5 bases and J shed 6 bases, with 16 bases lying between them. CDR3 amino acids: CATSPPGHPNGYTF. As DNA, the CDR3 is TGTGCCACCAGCCCCCCGGGACACCCAAATGGCTACACCTTC.

V gene TRBV4-1 combines with J gene TRBJ2-1; 10 positions agree with TRBD2. The germline gives CDR1 MGHRA, CDR2 YSYEKL. The CDR3 has 16 amino acids. The ends lost 2 bases at V and 2 bases at J; junction bases unmatched: 3. DNA for the CDR3: TGCGCCAGCAGCCAACGACTAGCGGGCACCTACAATGAGCAGTTCTTC. Translated: CASSQRLAGTYNEQFF.

The chain carries TRBV5-1 and TRBJ2-5; 9 bases match TRBD1. The CDR3 totals 16 residues. V trimming: 3 bases; J trimming: 5 bases; junction bases outside the gene matches: 11. CDR1 and CDR2 from the germline V gene are SGHRS and YFSETQ. The CDR3 nucleotides are TGCGCCAGCAGCTCAACGTCACAGGGGGCAAGGGAGACCCAGTACTTC. Its protein product is CASSSTSQGARETQYF.

The chain recombines TRBV29-1 with TRBJ2-7, with TRBD1 matching 9 bases. Looked up from germline, CDR1 is SQVTM and CDR2 is ANQGSEA. The V segment lost 1 base and the J segment 5 bases; nucleotides outside the gene matches: 6. CDR3 length: 14 residues. CDR3 nucleotides: TGCAGCGTTGAAGGGACAGGGGATCCCAACGAGCAGTACTTC. This encodes CSVEGTGDPNEQYF.